This T cell receptor beta chain was identified in a study of Ad26.COV2.S vaccination and SARS-CoV-2 variants. Study results and caveats: For non-spike TCRs, breadth in vaccine recipients resembled that in placebo recipients.

Regarding this clone: Its matching antigen is unknown. Different DNA sequences within this sample yield the same CDR3.

Generated by immunoSEQ multiplex PCR, the TCRdb table keeps only in-frame clones and is missing some. The sample records about 480,000 clones, around 90% being singletons. Treatment noted: around 19 received Ad26.COV2.S at low or high dose, single or two shots; about 5 received placebo; per-sample allocation not given. Day 63 after the first injection of vaccine or placebo was the sampling time. The V end was cut by 2 bases, the J end by 1 base, with 5 bases between. The CDR3 totals 13 residues. CDR1 and CDR2 from the germline V gene are LGHNA and YSLEER. This TCR was recovered from a person aged 18 to 59 who received the Ad26.COV2.S COVID-19 vaccine or a placebo. The chain links TRBV4-3 to TRBJ1-1; possible D gene TRBD1, 5 bases. Source: peripheral blood, taken in a trial of Ad26.COV2.S vaccine versus placebo. CDR3 amino acids: CASSQTGNTEAFF. CDR3 bases: TGCGCCAGCAGCCAAACAGGGAACACTGAAGCTTTCTTT.